This TCR beta chain is from a study of T-cell reconstitution after alpha-beta-depleted transplantation in children. Study results and caveats: Newly generated T cells supplied most T-cell counts and diversity one year post-transplant. Roughly two months post-transplant, alpha-beta T cells reportedly originated from several hundred graft clones that had expanded.

This CDR3 region has 19 residues. J was trimmed by 1 base and V by 5 bases; bases with no gene match: 14. Germline CDR1 is SGHAT and CDR2 is FQNNGV. The library targeted TCRbeta and was prepared with unique molecular identifiers. One entry per CDR3 protein, called by TCRdb with MiXCR from the PCR reads. The table records hundreds of thousands of distinct CDR3 sequences, less than 15% of them present only once. As for this clonotype: The target antigen is unknown.

V usage is TRBV11-2 and J usage is TRBJ2-1; 10 bases agree with TRBD2. This receptor was taken from a girl between 2 and 10 years old with congenital amegakaryocytic thrombocytopenia, due to receive a stem cell transplant. Sequencing used PBMCs, obtained before TCRalphabeta/CD19-depleted stem cell transplant. DNA of the CDR3: TGTGCCAGCAGCCGGTCGGGGACTAGCGAGAGCAGTTCCTACAATGAGCAGTTCTTC. This translates into CASSRSGTSESSSYNEQFF.